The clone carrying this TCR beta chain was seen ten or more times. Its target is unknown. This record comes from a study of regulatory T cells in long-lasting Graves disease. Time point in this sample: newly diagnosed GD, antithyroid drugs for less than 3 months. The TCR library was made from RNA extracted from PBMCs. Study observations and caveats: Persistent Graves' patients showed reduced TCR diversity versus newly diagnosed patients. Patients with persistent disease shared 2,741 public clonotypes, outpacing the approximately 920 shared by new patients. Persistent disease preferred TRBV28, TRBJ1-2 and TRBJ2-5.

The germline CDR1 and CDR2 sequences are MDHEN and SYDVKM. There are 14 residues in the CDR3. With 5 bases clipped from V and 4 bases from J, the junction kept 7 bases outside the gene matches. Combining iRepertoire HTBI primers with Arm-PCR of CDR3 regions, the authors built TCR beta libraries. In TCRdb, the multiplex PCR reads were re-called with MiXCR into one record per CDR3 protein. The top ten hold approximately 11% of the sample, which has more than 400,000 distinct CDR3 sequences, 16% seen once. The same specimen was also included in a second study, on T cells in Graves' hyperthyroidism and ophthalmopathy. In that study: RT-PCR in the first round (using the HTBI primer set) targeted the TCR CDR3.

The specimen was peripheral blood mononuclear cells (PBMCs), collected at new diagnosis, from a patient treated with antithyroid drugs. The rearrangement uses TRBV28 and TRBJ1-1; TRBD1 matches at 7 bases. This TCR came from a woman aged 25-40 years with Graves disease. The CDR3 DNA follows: TGTGCCAGCAGTAAGAGGGCAGGGGGCACTGAAGCTTTCTTT. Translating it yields CASSKRAGGTEAFF.